This T cell receptor beta chain came from a study of cytomegalovirus exposure and HLA in healthy donors. The CDR3 totals 15 residues. Trimming removed 3 bases from V and 0 bases from J, with 12 bases in between. Germline CDR1 SGHAT, CDR2 FQNNGV. The PCR employed 60 Vbeta primers together with 13 Jbeta primers. Only in-frame clones appear in the TCRdb table, and some are missing; sequencing was by immunoSEQ multiplex PCR. Counted here are under 200,000 clones, approximately 86% occurring once; the ten biggest clones make up about 2%. General study findings and limits: A missense DCLRE1C variant was associated with V- and J-gene trimming of TCR beta chains in a later analysis, and an independent cohort replicated the association.

Healthy donors of bone marrow made up the group. To note about this clone: Its antigen is not known.

The clonotype was recovered from a young woman in good health and CMV-seronegative. The rearrangement joins TRBV11-2 to TRBJ2-7; a weak D match, TRBD1 (6 bases). Sequenced input: PBMCs. The CDR3 DNA reads TGTGCCAGCAGCTTTTGGCAGGGGAGCTCCTACGAGCAGTACTTC. It translates to CASSFWQGSSYEQYF.